This passage covers 20 T cell receptor beta chains from one sample sequenced in a study of blood T cell repertoires in COVID-19. The protocol was immunoSEQ multiplex PCR, while the TCRdb copy is restricted to in-frame clones and leaves out a portion. The sample consists of fewer than 350,000 clones, around nine tenths of them appearing once. The sequenced material came from peripheral blood. These receptors were obtained from a woman between 25 and 40 years old with COVID-19, enrolled during active disease.

The gene calls are TRBV5-1 and TRBJ1-4, with D maybe TRBD1 (6 bases). The CDR3 runs 13 residues. Germline V gene lookup returns CDR1 SGHRS and CDR2 YFSETQ. Trimming shortened V by 0 bases and J by 12 bases, and 12 bases separated the two germline ends. In nucleotides, the CDR3 is TGCGCCAGCAGCTTGGACAGGGTTGGGGAACTGTTTTTT. The encoded protein is CASSLDRVGELFF.

The genes are TRBV28 and TRBJ1-1; D call uncertain. Deletions cut 0 bases from V and 4 bases from J, with 15 bases between. The CDR3 runs to 16 residues. The germline V gene encodes CDR1 MDHEN and CDR2 SYDVKM. The CDR3 sequence is CASSLWAGGVSTEAFF. For the CDR3, the DNA is TGTGCCAGCAGTTTATGGGCAGGAGGAGTGAGCACTGAAGCTTTCTTT.

This clone has just one count. The gene calls are TRBV2 and TRBJ1-1; D not resolved. Per germline, CDR1 SNHLY and CDR2 FYNNEI. V lost 6 bases and J 3 bases, leaving 11 bases between the germline ends. CDR3 length: 13 amino acids. In nucleotides, the CDR3 is TGTGCCAGCAGGTGGGAGCAGGACACTGAAGCTTTCTTT. It specifies CASRWEQDTEAFF.

V is TRBV28 and J is TRBJ1-2, with 9 bases aligning to TRBD1. The CDR3 consists of 14 residues. Unmatched junction bases numbered 5, after V lost 7 bases and J lost 2 bases. In germline, CDR1 is MDHEN, CDR2 SYDVKM. CDR3 sequence: CASNSGTGNYGYTF. Written as DNA, the CDR3 is TGTGCCAGCAACTCGGGGACAGGGAACTATGGCTACACCTTC.

This chain joins TRBV19 and TRBJ2-7; 12 bases are shared with TRBD1. J lost 3 bases, V lost 5 bases, and 5 bases had no gene match. CDR3 length: 15 amino acids. Germline CDR1 reads LNHDA; CDR2 reads SQIVND (reference sequence). Written as DNA, the CDR3 is TGTGCCAGTAGTCCCGGGACAGGGGGCCTCTACGAGCAGTACTTC. Encoded protein: CASSPGTGGLYEQYF.

The DNA for the CDR3 is TGTGCCAGCCATTGGGAGGGCTCCTACAATGAGCAGTTCTTC. This codes for CASHWEGSYNEQFF. The chain recombines TRBV7-9 with TRBJ2-1; 7 positions match TRBD2. Germline V CDR1 and CDR2: SEHNR, FQNEAQ (reference sequence). J lost 0 bases, V lost 8 bases, and 4 bases had no gene match. The CDR3 has 14 amino acids. The whole variable domain, filled in from reference TRBV7-9 and TRBJ2-1, reads DTGVSQNPRHKITKRGQNVTFRCDPISEHNRLYWYRQTLGQGPEFLTYFQNEAQLEKSRLLSDRFSAERPKGSFSTLEIQRTEQGDSAMYLCASHWEGSYNEQFFGPGTRLTVL.

The chain uses TRBV6-1 and TRBJ1-4, with 9 nucleotides matching TRBD1. Germline CDR1 is MNHNS and CDR2 is SASEGT. After removal of 3 bases from V and 8 bases from J, the junction contained 4 bases not matched to a gene. CDR3 length equals 14 residues. Here the CDR3 reads CASSEGTGSEKLFF. In nucleotides, the CDR3 is TGTGCCAGCAGTGAGGGGACAGGGAGCGAAAAACTGTTTTTT.

This clone was picked up one time. The rearrangement uses TRBV7-9 and TRBJ1-1; maybe TRBD1 (5 bases). CDR3 length equals 12 residues. Germline-derived CDR1 and CDR2 are SEHNR and FQNEAQ (reference sequence). V dropped 3 bases and J dropped 4 bases, with 6 bases sitting between them. CDR3 protein: CASSFQGTEAFF. The CDR3 coding sequence is TGTGCCAGCAGCTTCCAGGGCACTGAAGCTTTCTTT.

The chain is built from TRBV7-9 and TRBJ2-1; 9 nucleotides align to TRBD2. J lost 1 base, V lost 3 bases, and 4 bases had no gene match. Germline CDR1 reads SEHNR; CDR2 reads FQNEAQ (reference sequence). The CDR3 runs to 16 residues. The CDR3 loop reads CASSLKSGGSYNEQFF. The CDR3 DNA follows: TGTGCCAGCAGCTTGAAAAGCGGGGGGTCCTACAATGAGCAGTTCTTC.

V and J are TRBV28 and TRBJ1-6, with TRBD1 matching 7 bases. The CDR3 spans 14 residues. V lost 6 bases to trimming and J lost 9 bases; unmatched junction nucleotides: 8. Looked up from germline, CDR1 is MDHEN and CDR2 is SYDVKM. CDR3 DNA: TGTGCCAGCAGCAGTTGGACAGGTTTTTCACCCCTCCACTTT. Amino acids: CASSSWTGFSPLHF. The full variable domain, rest sourced from reference TRBV28 and TRBJ1-6, is DVKVTQSSRYLVKRTGEKVFLECVQDMDHENMFWYRQDPGLGLRLIYFSYDVKMKEKGDIPEGYSVSREKKERFSLILESASTNQTSMYLCASSSWTGFSPLHFGNGTRLTVT.

The J gene is TRBJ2-3, the V gene TRBV12-5; no firm D call. The V and J ends lost 0 bases and 1 base respectively, with 5 bases between them. Germline values: CDR1 LGHNT, CDR2 FRNRAP. CDR3 length: 14 amino acids. This CDR3 is CASGLVSGTDTQYF. In DNA, the CDR3 is TGTGCTAGTGGTTTGGTAAGCGGCACAGATACGCAGTATTTT.

The chain joins TRBV3-1 (or the pseudogene TRBV3-2) to TRBJ2-2, with 9 bases identical to TRBD2. The CDR3 runs to 16 residues. J lost 5 bases, V lost 3 bases, and 7 bases had no gene match. Germline lookup yields CDR1 LGHDT and CDR2 YNNKEL (reference sequence). The CDR3 DNA reads TGTGCCAGCAGCCACCTGGGCGGGAGGGATACCGGGGAGCTGTTTTTT. It codes for CASSHLGGRDTGELFF.

The J gene is TRBJ2-1, the V gene TRBV9; 14 bases line up with TRBD2. V was clipped by 0 bases and J by 5 bases; unmatched bases: 4. Per germline, CDR1 SGDLS and CDR2 YYNGEE. The CDR3 is made up of 17 amino acids. This CDR3 reads CASSVGTSGRFDNEQFF. The DNA of the CDR3 is TGTGCCAGCAGCGTAGGGACTAGCGGGAGGTTTGACAATGAGCAGTTCTTC.

The V gene is TRBV13, the J gene TRBJ2-5, with 8 bases matching TRBD2. V dropped 2 bases and J dropped 3; count of bases not matched to a gene: 11. This CDR3 has 17 amino acids. Germline assignment: CDR1 PRHDT and CDR2 FYEKMQ (reference sequence). CDR3 DNA: TGTGCCAGCAGCTTAACAGGGCTAGCGGGTAATGAAGAGACCCAGTACTTC. The encoded protein is CASSLTGLAGNEETQYF.

This chain joins TRBV4-1 and TRBJ1-4; perhaps TRBD1 as D (5 bases). Trimming removed 4 bases at V and 6 bases at J, with 6 bases between. Per the germline V gene, CDR1 is MGHRA and CDR2 is YSYEKL. The CDR3 is made up of 12 amino acids. In DNA form, the CDR3 reads TGCGCCAGCAGCCGGGACTATGAAAAACTGTTTTTT. This codes for CASSRDYEKLFF.

The count of this clone is one. V usage is TRBV10-2 and J usage is TRBJ2-7, with 9 positions matching TRBD1. This CDR3 spans 13 amino acids. Per the germline V gene, CDR1 is WSHSY and CDR2 is SAAADI. Trimming at V came to 6 bases and at J to 2 bases, leaving 2 bases not matched to a gene. The CDR3 loop reads CASSGDRAYEQYF. CDR3 in DNA: TGCGCCAGCAGCGGGGACAGGGCCTACGAGCAGTACTTC.

The chain links TRBV24-1 to TRBJ2-3, with TRBD2 as a possible D gene (6 bases). Trimming shortened V by 0 bases and J by 2 bases, and 11 bases separated the two germline ends. Germline assignment: CDR1 KGHDR and CDR2 SFDVKD. The CDR3 is 16 amino acids. The CDR3 region has the DNA TGTGCCACCAGTGATTTGGGCGGGATAAACACAGATACGCAGTATTTT. It encodes CATSDLGGINTDTQYF.

The chain links TRBV28 to TRBJ2-5; D remains ambiguous. Trimming took 5 bases from V and 0 from J, leaving 10 bases between them. The germline gives CDR1 MDHEN, CDR2 SYDVKM. The CDR3 runs to 14 residues. The CDR3 spells CASSGIDNQETQYF. CDR3 DNA sequence: TGTGCCAGCAGTGGAATCGACAACCAAGAGACCCAGTACTTC.

This clone was recorded once. J is TRBJ1-3 and V is TRBV28; D perhaps matches TRBD1 (6 bases). V lost 8 bases and J 3 bases, leaving 14 bases between the germline ends. The CDR3 extends over 14 amino acids. From germline, CDR1 is MDHEN and CDR2 SYDVKM. The CDR3 protein is CASRYRVSGNTIYF. The CDR3 DNA reads as TGTGCCAGCCGATACAGGGTCAGTGGAAACACCATATATTTT.

This clone appeared once. V gene TRBV30 combines with J gene TRBJ1-6, with D possibly TRBD1 on 5 matching bases. The V gene lost 5 bases and the J gene lost 8 bases, with 16 bases spanning the gap. Germline CDR1 GTSNPN, CDR2 SVGIG (reference sequence). The CDR3 sequence is 14 residues long. This CDR3 reads CAWARGRGYSPLHF. The CDR3 coding sequence is TGTGCCTGGGCCCGCGGAAGGGGTTATTCACCCCTCCACTTT. Full variable domain (outside the CDR3, taken from reference TRBV30 and TRBJ1-6): SQTIHQWPATLVQPVGSPLSLECTVEGTSNPNLYWYRQAAGRGLQLLFYSVGIGQISSEVPQNLSASRPQDRQFILSSKKLLLSDSGFYLCAWARGRGYSPLHFGNGTRLTVT.